The present T cell receptor (beta chain) was sequenced within a study of OX40 agonist ivuxolimab in advanced cancers. Study context: About 42% of patients had received prior checkpoint inhibitor therapy.

From germline, CDR1 is LGHNT and CDR2 FRNRAP. This CDR3 has 13 residues. V lost 4 bases to trimming and J lost 6 bases, with 12 bases between them. Produced via immunoSEQ multiplex PCR; TCRdb's table is partial and in-frame only. The repertoire has 70,000 to 95,000 clones, about 88% of them found once; the top ten carry 10% to 15%. Sequenced material: CD4+ or CD8+ T cells sorted from blood, taken in a trial of the OX40 agonist ivuxolimab. This rearrangement joins TRBV12-5 to TRBJ1-1; maybe TRBD1 (5 bases). This clonotype was sampled from an adult with an advanced solid tumor such as melanoma, head and neck, liver or kidney cancer. CDR3 amino acids: CASGSGRGSEAFF. The DNA of the CDR3 is TGTGCTAGTGGTTCAGGGCGAGGGTCTGAAGCTTTCTTT.